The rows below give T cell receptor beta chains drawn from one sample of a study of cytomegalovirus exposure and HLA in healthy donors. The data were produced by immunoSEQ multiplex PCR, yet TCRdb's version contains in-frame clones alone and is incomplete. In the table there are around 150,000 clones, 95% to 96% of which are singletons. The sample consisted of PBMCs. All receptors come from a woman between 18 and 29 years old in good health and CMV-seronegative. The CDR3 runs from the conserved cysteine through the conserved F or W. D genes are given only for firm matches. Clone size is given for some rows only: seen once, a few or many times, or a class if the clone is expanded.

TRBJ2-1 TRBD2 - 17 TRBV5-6 TGTGCCAGCAGCCTCGGACTAGCGGGGGGCTTGGCGTATGAGCAGTTCTTC CASSLGLAGGLAYEQFF
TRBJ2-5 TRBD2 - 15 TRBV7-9 TGTGCCAGCAGCAAAAGACTAGCGGGGGAGGAGACCCAGTACTTC CASSKRLAGEETQYF
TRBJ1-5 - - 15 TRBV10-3 TGTGCCATCAGTCAGGGGAACAGCGAAAATCAGCCCCAGCATTTT CAISQGNSENQPQHF
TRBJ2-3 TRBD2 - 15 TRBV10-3 TGTGCCATCAGGGATAGCGGGGGCGGAATAGGCACGCAGTATTTT CAIRDSGGGIGTQYF
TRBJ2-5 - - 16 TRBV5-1 TGCGCCAGCAGCTTGGTCACGGGACAAGGTCAACACGGGGAGTACTTC CASSLVTGQGQHGEYF
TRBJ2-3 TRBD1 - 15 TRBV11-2 TGTGCCAGCAGCGTACAGGGGGTCCGCACAGATACGCAGTATTTT CASSVQGVRTDTQYF
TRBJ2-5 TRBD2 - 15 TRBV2 TGTGCCAGCAGTGCGGAGACTAGCGGGTCGAAGACCCAGTACTTC CASSAETSGSKTQYF
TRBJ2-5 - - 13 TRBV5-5 TGTGCCAGCAGCTTTGGGCCTTGGGAGACCCAGTACTTC CASSFGPWETQYF
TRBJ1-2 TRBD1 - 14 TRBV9 TGTGCCAGCACCTTACAGGGGGCGCGCTATGGCTACACCTTC CASTLQGARYGYTF
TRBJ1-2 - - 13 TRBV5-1 TGCGCCAGCAGCTTGGATTTCGGCTATGGCTACACCTTC CASSLDFGYGYTF
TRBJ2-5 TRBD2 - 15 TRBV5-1 TGCGCCAGCAGCCGCTCGCGGGGGGGCCAAGAGACCCAGTACTTC CASSRSRGGQETQYF
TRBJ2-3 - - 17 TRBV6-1 TGTGCCAGCAGTGAAACCAGAGCGCATTCACTCGCAGATACGCAGTATTTT CASSETRAHSLADTQYF
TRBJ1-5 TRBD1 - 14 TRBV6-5 TGTGCCAGCAAAAGAGACAGGGGTAATCAGCCCCAGCATTTT CASKRDRGNQPQHF
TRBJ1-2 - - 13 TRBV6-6 TGTGCCAGCAGTTCCTTTGGCGGGTGGGGCTACACCTTC CASSSFGGWGYTF
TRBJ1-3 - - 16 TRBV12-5 TGTGCTAGTGGTTTGGGATACAGGGAATCTGGAAACACCATATATTTT CASGLGYRESGNTIYF
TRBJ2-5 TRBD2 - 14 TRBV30 TGTGCCTGGAGAAAAGCGGGGGGGCTAGAGACCCAGTACTTC CAWRKAGGLETQYF
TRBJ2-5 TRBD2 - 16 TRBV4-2 TGTGCCAGCAGCCAAGATGGTAGCGGGGCGAAAGAGACCCAGTACTTC CASSQDGSGAKETQYF
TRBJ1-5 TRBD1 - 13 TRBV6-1 TGTGCCAGCAGTGAAAGACAGGGCGAGCCCCAGCATTTT CASSERQGEPQHF
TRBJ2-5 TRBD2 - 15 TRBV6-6 TGTGCCAGCAGTTACGGCGGCGGGGGTGGGGAGACCCAGTACTTC CASSYGGGGGETQYF
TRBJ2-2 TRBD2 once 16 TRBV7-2 TGTGCCAGCAGCCCCGTAGCGGGGGGGAACACCGGGGAGCTGTTTTTT CASSPVAGGNTGELFF
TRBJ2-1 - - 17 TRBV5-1 TGCGCCAGCAGCTTGCAACCAGGCGGGGGCGGGTACAATGAGCAGTTCTTC CASSLQPGGGGYNEQFF
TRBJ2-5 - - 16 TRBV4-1 TGCGCCAGCAGCCAAGTCGGTGTCCGGGGGACAGAGACCCAGTACTTC CASSQVGVRGTETQYF